What follows describes a single T cell receptor beta chain. Sequenced by immunoSEQ multiplex PCR; TCRdb stores in-frame clones only, minus some. The sample carries 150,000 to 200,000 clones, about nine tenths recorded once. Germline V lookup: CDR1 WNHNN, CDR2 SYGVQD (reference sequence). The CDR3 has 15 residues. Trimming cost V 7 bases and J 7 bases; bases outside gene matches: 9. This specimen comes from a study of blood T cell repertoires in COVID-19. The J gene is TRBJ2-2, the V gene TRBV10-1; 10 bases align to TRBD1. This TCR was recovered from a man between 35 and 55 years old with acute or convalescent COVID-19. Specimen: peripheral blood. The CDR3 spells CASKQDRGNHGELFF. The CDR3 DNA sequence: TGCGCCAGCAAACAGGACAGGGGGAACCACGGGGAGCTGTTTTTT.